One and the same sample provided the 31 T cell receptor beta chains below, sequenced in a study of blood T cell repertoires in COVID-19. Generated by immunoSEQ multiplex PCR, the TCRdb table keeps only in-frame clones and is missing some. The sample yields 90,000 to 120,000 clones, 70% to 90% seen once. Material: peripheral blood. These receptor sequences come from a human donor in a cohort sampled during active COVID-19.

This chain joins TRBV25-1 and TRBJ1-1; weak D call: TRBD1 (6 bases). Germline V lookup: CDR1 MGHDK, CDR2 SYGVNS. The CDR3 totals 15 residues. V shed 6 bases and J shed 5 bases, with 19 bases lying between them. CDR3 residues: CASRDEGGLYTEAFF. DNA for the CDR3: TGTGCCAGCAGAGATGAGGGGGGGCTGTATACTGAAGCTTTCTTT.

The V call is TRBV21-1, the J call TRBJ1-6; the table gives TRBD1 as D, unverified against the DNA. TRBV21-1 is recorded as a pseudogene. CDR3 length: 17 amino acids. CDR3 sequence (DNA): TGTGCCAGCAGCAAAGGGGCAGGGCCCCTGAGGTATACACCCCTCCACTTT. Protein: CASSKGAGPLRYTPLHF.

The rearrangement joins TRBV5-1 to TRBJ1-2; 8 positions agree with TRBD1. This CDR3 has 17 residues. CDR1 is SGHRS and CDR2 is YFSETQ in the germline V gene. Unmatched junction bases numbered 13, after V lost 6 bases and J lost 0 bases. The CDR3 DNA reads TGCGCCAGCACCCCAGGGGGCACAAATACTGCTAACTATGGCTACACCTTC. Translating it yields CASTPGGTNTANYGYTF.

V usage is TRBV7-9 and J usage is TRBJ2-3, with a tentative D call TRBD2 (5 bases). Germline V CDR1 and CDR2: SEHNR, FQNEAQ (reference sequence). The CDR3 has 15 residues. The ends were cut back, 2 bases at V and 0 bases at J, with 9 bases in the middle. The CDR3 bases are TGTGCCAGCAGCTTAAGGGAGTCTAGCACAGATACGCAGTATTTT. Protein sequence: CASSLRESSTDTQYF.

V gene TRBV19 combines with J gene TRBJ2-7; TRBD2 agrees at 9 bases. Trimming removed 6 bases from V and 0 bases from J; junction bases left unmatched: 6. Looked up from germline, CDR1 is LNHDA and CDR2 is SQIVND (reference sequence). This CDR3 has 15 amino acids. The DNA of the CDR3 is TGTGCCAGTAGCATAAGCGGGGGGAGCTCCTACGAGCAGTACTTC. Its translation: CASSISGGSSYEQYF. The full variable domain, its missing parts supplied by reference TRBV19 and TRBJ2-7, is DGGITQSPKYLFRKEGQNVTLSCEQNLNHDAMYWYRQDPGQGLRLIYYSQIVNDFQKGDIAEGYSVSREKKESFPLTVTSAQKNPTAFYLCASSISGGSSYEQYFGPGTRLTVT.

This chain links TRBV30 with TRBJ1-1; TRBD1 aligns across 10 bases. Germline V CDR1 and CDR2: GTSNPN, SVGIG (reference sequence). The CDR3 length is 14 residues. V gave up 5 bases and J gave up 5 bases; unmatched junction bases: 8. The DNA of the CDR3 is TGTGCCTGGGAGACAGGGGGCGCGGGTACTGAAGCTTTCTTT. This sequence encodes CAWETGGAGTEAFF.

The chain recombines TRBV30 with TRBJ1-1; tentatively, D is TRBD1 (5 bases). The V and J ends lost 7 bases and 3 bases respectively, with 18 bases between them. Germline loops: CDR1 GTSNPN, CDR2 SVGIG (reference sequence). The CDR3 loop spans 14 amino acids. The DNA for the CDR3 is TGTGCCTCCCGTTTTTACCTGACAGACACTGAAGCTTTCTTT. Translated, it gives CASRFYLTDTEAFF.

This clone has more than one count but fewer than ten. V usage is TRBV5-1 and J usage is TRBJ2-2; a weak D match, TRBD2 (6 bases). CDR1 and CDR2 (germline): SGHRS, YFSETQ. V lost 9 bases and J lost 1, with 10 bases in between. This CDR3 comprises 13 residues. This chain's CDR3 is CATPRENTGELFF. The DNA of the CDR3 is TGCGCCACCCCGCGGGAGAACACCGGGGAGCTGTTTTTT.

This chain links TRBV5-1 with TRBJ2-5; 13 bases agree with TRBD2. CDR1 is SGHRS, CDR2 YFSETQ, per germline. V lost 3 bases to trimming and J lost 4 bases; unmatched junction nucleotides: 3. This CDR3 is built from 15 residues. The CDR3 loop is CASSSGLAGVETQYF. CDR3 sequence (DNA): TGCGCCAGCAGCTCCGGACTAGCGGGAGTAGAGACCCAGTACTTC.

The J gene is TRBJ2-3, the V gene TRBV24-1, with D perhaps matching TRBD1 (5 bases). Germline CDR1 KGHDR, CDR2 SFDVKD. The CDR3 spans 15 residues. Trimming stripped 5 bases from V and 2 bases from J, with 13 bases between. In DNA form, the CDR3 reads TGTGCCACCAGTGCAGGGCTTATCGACACAGATACGCAGTATTTT. Its translation is CATSAGLIDTDTQYF.

This chain uses TRBV27 with TRBJ2-1; 12 nucleotides match TRBD2. Looked up from germline, CDR1 is MNHEY and CDR2 is SMNVEV (reference sequence). The ends lost 5 bases at V and 7 bases at J; junction bases unmatched: 12. The CDR3 spans 17 residues. CDR3 sequence: CASSPRPGLAGRNEQFF. For the CDR3, the DNA is TGTGCCAGCAGTCCCAGACCGGGACTAGCGGGTCGGAATGAGCAGTTCTTC.

The chain has TRBV10-3 and TRBJ2-7; D is ambiguous. V was pared by 5 bases and J by 0 bases, with 14 bases between. CDR3 length: 15 residues. Germline V gene data show CDR1 as ENHRY and CDR2 as SYGVKD. The CDR3, as DNA: TGTGCCATCAGTTCTTTTGACTGGAGCTCCTACGAGCAGTACTTC. Translation gives CAISSFDWSSYEQYF.

The J gene is TRBJ2-7, the V gene TRBV6-5; 11 bases are a match to TRBD1. V shed 5 bases and J 5 bases; nucleotides not matched to a gene: 5. The germline V gene has CDR1 MNHEY and CDR2 SVGAGI. This CDR3 is built from 14 residues. The CDR3 region is CASSRTGGIHEQYF. The CDR3 DNA sequence: TGTGCCAGCAGTCGGACAGGGGGCATCCACGAGCAGTACTTC.

The chain joins TRBV4-1 to TRBJ1-1, with 9 bases aligning to TRBD1. The CDR3 covers 15 residues. V was pared by 5 bases and J by 5 bases, with 9 bases of the junction left unmatched. Germline-derived CDR1 and CDR2 are MGHRA and YSYEKL. CDR3 sequence: CASSTGQGFTTEAFF. In DNA, the CDR3 is TGCGCCAGCAGCACCGGACAGGGGTTTACTACTGAAGCTTTCTTT.

CDR3 region: CASSPDRGRWPEAFF. CDR3 DNA: TGTGCCAGCAGTCCGGACAGGGGGCGGTGGCCTGAAGCTTTCTTT. J is TRBJ1-1 and V is TRBV28; 11 nucleotides line up with TRBD1. CDR1 and CDR2 from the germline V gene are MDHEN and SYDVKM. The CDR3 spans 15 residues. V was clipped by 5 bases and J by 6 bases; unmatched bases: 8.

For the CDR3, the DNA is TGTGCCAGCAGTGAAGCCCGACAGAGCACAGATACGCAGTATTTT. As protein: CASSEARQSTDTQYF. The rearrangement joins TRBV2 to TRBJ2-3, with D perhaps matching TRBD1 (5 bases). V was shortened by 0 bases and J by 0 bases, with 7 bases between the two germline ends. The CDR3 runs to 15 residues. CDR1 SNHLY and CDR2 FYNNEI come from the germline V gene.

The chain combines TRBV2 with TRBJ1-2, with D uncertain. Looked up from germline, CDR1 is SNHLY and CDR2 is FYNNEI. This CDR3 region has 16 residues. V lost 4 bases and J 0 bases, leaving 15 bases between the germline ends. Here the CDR3 reads CASSAARTYANYGYTF. The CDR3 DNA is TGTGCCAGCAGTGCGGCCAGGACTTACGCTAACTATGGCTACACCTTC.

The J gene is TRBJ1-2, the V gene TRBV19; D not resolved. Germline V gives CDR1 LNHDA, CDR2 SQIVND (reference sequence). The CDR3 runs 14 residues. The V and J ends lost 2 bases and 8 bases respectively, with 15 bases between them. The CDR3 DNA follows: TGTGCCAGTAGTATATTCGGTGGAGGGTACGGCTACACCTTC. Translating it yields CASSIFGGGYGYTF. The full variable domain, in which reference TRBV19 and TRBJ1-2 provide the parts outside the CDR3, is DGGITQSPKYLFRKEGQNVTLSCEQNLNHDAMYWYRQDPGQGLRLIYYSQIVNDFQKGDIAEGYSVSREKKESFPLTVTSAQKNPTAFYLCASSIFGGGYGYTFGSGTRLTVV.

The chain combines TRBV7-6 with TRBJ1-4; 8 bases map to TRBD1. The germline gives CDR1 SGHVS, CDR2 FNYEAQ. The CDR3 has 17 amino acids. The trim removed 1 base at V and 3 bases at J, leaving 7 bases unmatched. CDR3 nucleotides: TGTGCCAGCAGCTTAGGCATCAGGGGGCAGGCTAATGAAAAACTGTTTTTT. It is translated as CASSLGIRGQANEKLFF.

The V gene is TRBV5-8, the J gene TRBJ1-1; D ambiguous. Germline values: CDR1 SGHTS, CDR2 YDEGEE. There are 16 residues in the CDR3. V lost 4 bases and J lost 0, with 16 bases in between. This chain's CDR3 is CASSPAGIYMNTEAFF. The CDR3 DNA sequence: TGTGCCAGCAGCCCGGCGGGTATATATATGAACACTGAAGCTTTCTTT.

CDR3 in amino acids: CASSRNEQFF. Written as DNA, the CDR3 is TGCGCCAGCTCCCGGAATGAGCAGTTCTTC. V and J are TRBV10-1 and TRBJ2-1; D ambiguous. CDR1 and CDR2 (germline): WNHNN, SYGVQD (reference sequence). The germline V and J ends were trimmed by 8 bases and 7 bases, with 6 bases remaining between them. The CDR3 is 10 amino acids.

This chain links TRBV5-6 with TRBJ1-5; TRBD1 agrees at 8 bases. The CDR3 runs 14 residues. Per the germline V gene, CDR1 is SGHDT and CDR2 is YYEEEE. Trimming took 4 bases from V and 6 from J; bases not matched to a gene: 6. DNA of the CDR3: TGTGCCAGCAGCACGACAGGGGTAACTCAGCCCCAGCATTTT. Its translation: CASSTTGVTQPQHF.

The chain uses TRBV3-1 (or the pseudogene TRBV3-2) and TRBJ1-1; possibly TRBD1 for D (6 bases). The CDR3 spans 12 residues. V was pared by 3 bases and J by 11 bases, with 13 bases between. Germline CDR1 reads LGHDT; CDR2 reads YNNKEL (reference sequence). This CDR3 reads CASSHGTGRAFF. The CDR3 DNA reads as TGTGCCAGCAGCCATGGTACAGGGCGTGCTTTCTTT.

This chain uses TRBV9 with TRBJ1-5; D gene ambiguous. The V gene lost 0 bases and the J gene lost 3 bases, with 10 bases spanning the gap. Germline loops: CDR1 SGDLS, CDR2 YYNGEE. The CDR3 runs to 15 residues. This chain's CDR3 is CASSVEPNLNQPQHF. The CDR3 DNA follows: TGTGCCAGCAGCGTAGAGCCGAACCTCAATCAGCCCCAGCATTTT.

V is TRBV4-3 and J is TRBJ1-4, with D possibly being TRBD1 (6 bases). This CDR3 has 14 amino acids. Deletions cut 0 bases from V and 8 bases from J, with 10 bases between. Germline CDR1 reads LGHNA; CDR2 reads YSLEER. The CDR3 DNA sequence: TGCGCCAGCAGCCAAGAACAGGGTAACGAAAAACTGTTTTTT. This sequence encodes CASSQEQGNEKLFF.

The chain has TRBV5-6 and TRBJ1-1; 8 nucleotides line up with TRBD1. CDR1 and CDR2 (germline): SGHDT, YYEEEE. The CDR3 is made up of 16 amino acids. V lost 2 bases, J lost 3 bases, and 9 bases stayed unmatched. The DNA of the CDR3 is TGTGCCAGCAGCTTCTGGACAGGGTCAAGTTACACTGAAGCTTTCTTT. It translates to CASSFWTGSSYTEAFF.

This clone occurred once. This chain links TRBV4-2 with TRBJ1-1, with D unresolved. The CDR3 contains 12 residues. V was clipped by 2 bases and J by 10 bases, with 11 bases between them. Germline V CDR1 and CDR2: LGHNA, YNFKEQ. DNA of the CDR3: TGTGCCAGCAGCCAACCCCTCGAGGCAGCTTTCTTT. Amino acids: CASSQPLEAAFF.

The chain has TRBV7-3 and TRBJ2-2, with D possibly TRBD1 on 6 matching bases. The germline gives CDR1 SGHTA, CDR2 FQGTGA. The V and J ends lost 5 bases and 4 bases respectively, with 8 bases between them. The CDR3 is 13 residues long. CDR3 DNA sequence: TGTGCCAGCAGCCGGACAGCCACCGGGGAGCTGTTTTTT. This translates into CASSRTATGELFF.

The J gene is TRBJ1-1, the V gene TRBV6-6; no reliable D call. Per the germline V gene, CDR1 is MNHNY and CDR2 is SVGAGI (reference sequence). V lost 5 bases and J 0 bases, leaving 7 bases between the germline ends. This CDR3 has 13 residues. The CDR3 loop reads CASSSQVNTEAFF. As DNA, the CDR3 is TGTGCCAGCAGTAGCCAGGTGAACACTGAAGCTTTCTTT.

This chain uses TRBV18 with TRBJ2-4; D might be TRBD1 (6 bases). The CDR3 runs 16 residues. The germline CDR1 and CDR2 sequences are KGHSH and LQKENI. V dropped 3 bases and J dropped 0 bases, with 12 bases sitting between them. The CDR3 coding sequence is TGTGCCAGCTCACCTTCAACAGGGATAGCCAAAAACATTCAGTACTTC. The encoded protein is CASSPSTGIAKNIQYF.

J is TRBJ1-6 and V is TRBV3-1 (or the pseudogene TRBV3-2); D is undetermined. The CDR3 totals 13 residues. Looked up from germline, CDR1 is LGHDT and CDR2 is YNNKEL (reference sequence). Trimming stripped 4 bases from V and 8 bases from J, with 9 bases between. CDR3: CASSPGADSPLHF. The DNA for the CDR3 is TGTGCCAGCAGCCCAGGAGCGGATTCACCCCTCCACTTT.